This T cell receptor (beta chain) emerged from a study of shared clonotypes between healthy human individuals. Points from the study as a whole: The researchers took only blood, and tissue repertoires probably look different.

This clone was seen a handful of times. Its target is not known. CDR1 and CDR2 from the germline V gene are GTSNPN and SVGIG (reference sequence). This CDR3 comprises 13 residues. The V gene lost 0 bases and the J gene lost 7 bases, with 10 bases spanning the gap. What was sequenced on ten immunoSEQ deep assay plates was unsorted PBMC DNA. Produced via immunoSEQ multiplex PCR; TCRdb's table is partial and in-frame only. The data show hundreds of thousands of clones, roughly 79% seen once. The sequenced sample was PBMCs. This chain links TRBV30 with TRBJ2-4; D is undetermined. The sequence was obtained from a woman aged 40 to 50 in good health. Some clones in this sample may be carry-over from other donors' samples. The CDR3 DNA reads as TGTGCCTGGAGTGTGGGAACAAGGAACATTCAGTACTTC. Its translation is CAWSVGTRNIQYF.